The 22 T cell receptor beta chains listed next were all sequenced from one sample in a study of cytomegalovirus exposure and HLA in healthy donors. Primers for the PCR totalled 60 Vbeta and 13 Jbeta. Profiling relied on immunoSEQ multiplex PCR, and the TCRdb table lists in-frame clones only, not all of them. The repertoire includes 95,000 to 100,000 clones, 9.4% of them detected once, and approximately 5.1% sits in the top ten. The sample comprised PBMCs. These TCRs come from a man aged 45-60 years in good health and CMV-seropositive.

This clone was detected a few times. The chain uses TRBV28 and TRBJ2-5; no clear D. V lost 2 bases, J lost 2 bases, and 6 bases lay in between. The CDR3 sequence is 13 residues long. The germline gives CDR1 MDHEN, CDR2 SYDVKM. CDR3 sequence (DNA): TGTGCCAGCAGTTTAGCGGCTCAAGAGACCCAGTACTTC. It codes for CASSLAAQETQYF. Supplemented by reference TRBV28 and TRBJ2-5, the full variable domain reads DVKVTQSSRYLVKRTGEKVFLECVQDMDHENMFWYRQDPGLGLRLIYFSYDVKMKEKGDIPEGYSVSREKKERFSLILESASTNQTSMYLCASSLAAQETQYFGPGTRLLVL.

The chain combines TRBV7-9 with TRBJ1-2, with 8 bases that match TRBD1. Germline-derived CDR1 and CDR2 are SEHNR and FQNEAQ (reference sequence). This CDR3 has 14 amino acids. The V and J ends lost 3 bases and 4 bases, in that order; junction bases with no gene match: 4. DNA for the CDR3: TGTGCCAGCAGCTTGGGGACAGGAGGCTATGGCTACACCTTC. This encodes CASSLGTGGYGYTF.

This clone was seen a few times. V usage is TRBV30 and J usage is TRBJ1-5, with a possible D match to TRBD1 (5 bases). This CDR3 comprises 15 residues. Germline-derived CDR1 and CDR2 are GTSNPN and SVGIG (reference sequence). V lost 2 bases, J lost 8 bases, and 19 bases lay in between. The CDR3 loop is CAWSPTKRGLEPQHF. The CDR3 DNA is TGTGCCTGGAGTCCCACGAAACGGGGGTTAGAGCCCCAGCATTTT.

This clone was counted a few times. The CDR3 coding sequence is TGTGCCAGCAGCTTAGGAGGTGGGAGGCGGATTAATGAAAAACTGTTTTTT. As protein: CASSLGGGRRINEKLFF. The J gene is TRBJ1-4, the V gene TRBV7-6; D unclear. The CDR3 contains 17 residues. Germline V gene sequence: CDR1 SGHVS, CDR2 FNYEAQ. V shed 1 base and J shed 4 bases, with 16 bases lying between them.

The genes are TRBV18 and TRBJ2-7; D unclear. V was pared by 2 bases and J by 0 bases, with 5 bases between. CDR3 length: 13 residues. The V gene's germline CDR1 is KGHSH and CDR2 LQKENI. The CDR3 DNA is TGTGCCAGCTCACCATCTAGCTCCTACGAGCAGTACTTC. Its protein product is CASSPSSSYEQYF. The full variable domain, rest sourced from reference TRBV18 and TRBJ2-7, is NAGVMQNPRHLVRRRGQEARLRCSPMKGHSHVYWYRQLPEEGLKFMVYLQKENIIDESGMPKERFSAEFPKEGPSILRIQQVVRGDSAAYFCASSPSSSYEQYFGPGTRLTVT.

This clone was recorded many times. This chain uses TRBV7-9 with TRBJ2-6; 12 bases are a match to TRBD2. Germline CDR1 and CDR2: SEHNR and FQNEAQ (reference sequence). V lost 4 bases to trimming and J lost 1 base; unmatched junction nucleotides: 8. The CDR3 is made up of 19 amino acids. The DNA of the CDR3 is TGTGCCAGCAGCTCCTTTCTAGCGGGAGGGCCATCTGGGGCCAACGTCCTGACTTTC. Translating it yields CASSSFLAGGPSGANVLTF.

This clone was picked up a small number of times. The V and J genes are TRBV14 and TRBJ2-7, with a tentative D call TRBD2 (6 bases). Germline loops: CDR1 SGHDN, CDR2 FVKESK. The germline V and J ends were trimmed by 6 bases and 4 bases, with 19 bases remaining between them. The CDR3 has 15 amino acids. The CDR3 sequence: CASRSSVGYGYEQYF. The CDR3 DNA reads TGTGCCAGCAGGTCTAGCGTCGGGTACGGATACGAGCAGTACTTC.

This clone has at least ten counts. The rearrangement uses TRBV6-1 and TRBJ2-3; the D is unclear. There are 15 residues in the CDR3. Between the trimmed V and J ends, which lost 4 bases and 0 bases, there was a span of 11 bases. CDR1 and CDR2 from the germline V gene are MNHNS and SASEGT. For the CDR3, the DNA is TGTGCCAGCAGTGTTTTAGCAGCTAGCACAGATACGCAGTATTTT. It encodes CASSVLAASTDTQYF.

This clone was seen a few times. The rearrangement uses TRBV18 and TRBJ1-2; D may be TRBD1 (6 bases). Trimming removed 5 bases from V and 2 bases from J, with 9 bases in between. The CDR3 length is 13 residues. Germline loops: CDR1 KGHSH, CDR2 LQKENI. CDR3 in DNA: TGTGCCAGCTCAACCGGACAGAACTATGGCTACACCTTC. This encodes CASSTGQNYGYTF.

This clone was recorded a few times. The rearrangement links TRBV11-1 to TRBJ2-7, with 7 bases aligning to TRBD2. V was clipped by 1 base and J by 2 bases; unmatched bases: 8. The germline CDR1 and CDR2 sequences are SGHAT and FQDESV (reference sequence). The CDR3 extends over 16 amino acids. This chain's CDR3 is CASSLGAGTQAYEQYF. CDR3 in DNA: TGTGCCAGCAGCTTAGGAGCGGGGACCCAAGCCTACGAGCAGTACTTC. The full variable domain, in which reference TRBV11-1 and TRBJ2-7 provide the parts outside the CDR3, is EAEVAQSPRYKITEKSQAVAFWCDPISGHATLYWYRQILGQGPELLVQFQDESVVDDSQLPKDRFSAERLKGVDSTLKIQPAELGDSAMYLCASSLGAGTQAYEQYFGPGTRLTVT.

The chain couples TRBV7-8 to TRBJ2-5, with D uncertain. V was pared by 5 bases and J by 3 bases, with 13 bases between. The CDR3 contains 14 residues. The germline V gene encodes CDR1 SGHVS and CDR2 FQNEAQ. The CDR3 DNA reads TGTGCCAGCAGCCCTAACGTCCGGGAAGAGACCCAGTACTTC. Residues: CASSPNVREETQYF.

This chain uses TRBV5-1 with TRBJ2-7; D is perhaps TRBD2 (5 bases). Germline V gives CDR1 SGHRS, CDR2 YFSETQ. The CDR3 is 15 amino acids. V was pared by 4 bases and J by 0 bases, with 14 bases between. The CDR3 sequence is CASSPRSGSSYEQYF. CDR3 DNA sequence: TGCGCCAGCAGCCCGAGGTCGGGGAGCTCCTACGAGCAGTACTTC. The full variable domain, in which reference TRBV5-1 and TRBJ2-7 provide the parts outside the CDR3, is KAGVTQTPRYLIKTRGQQVTLSCSPISGHRSVSWYQQTPGQGLQFLFEYFSETQRNKGNFPGRFSGRQFSNSRSEMNVSTLELGDSALYLCASSPRSGSSYEQYFGPGTRLTVT.

V gene TRBV6-1 combines with J gene TRBJ2-1; TRBD2 matches 11 bases. Germline CDR1 is MNHNS and CDR2 is SASEGT. This CDR3 has 18 residues. With 4 bases clipped from V and 0 bases from J, the junction kept 8 bases outside the gene matches. This CDR3 is CASSGASGRQSSYNEQFF. The CDR3 DNA follows: TGTGCCAGCAGTGGGGCTAGCGGGAGGCAAAGCTCCTACAATGAGCAGTTCTTC.

This clone occurred a few times. The genes are TRBV2 and TRBJ1-5; 8 bases line up with TRBD1. Germline V gene data show CDR1 as SNHLY and CDR2 as FYNNEI. CDR3 length: 14 residues. The junction had 2 bases not matched to a gene; V was cut back by 6 bases and J by 1 base. The CDR3 here is CASRDRVSNQPQHF. The CDR3 nucleotides read TGTGCCAGCAGGGACAGGGTCAGCAATCAGCCCCAGCATTTT.

The rearrangement uses TRBV9 and TRBJ2-2; D remains unclear. Germline V gives CDR1 SGDLS, CDR2 YYNGEE. Trimming shortened V by 4 bases and J by 0 bases, and 4 bases separated the two germline ends. The CDR3 totals 13 residues. The CDR3 coding sequence is TGTGCCAGCAGCACTACGAACACCGGGGAGCTGTTTTTT. This codes for CASSTTNTGELFF.

On this clone: This specimen includes other DNA sequences encoding the same CDR3. V gene TRBV18 combines with J gene TRBJ1-5; unclear D gene. CDR3 length: 13 residues. V lost 3 bases, J lost 2 bases, and 5 bases lay in between. Germline V lookup: CDR1 KGHSH, CDR2 LQKENI. The CDR3 nucleotides read TGTGCCAGCTCACCGGAGCGCAATCAGCCCCAGCATTTT. Its protein product is CASSPERNQPQHF.

In its sample, this clone was seen a few times. The chain has TRBV9 and TRBJ1-1, with D possibly being TRBD1 (6 bases). Trimming left V 2 bases short and J 0 bases short, with 8 bases between. The V gene's germline CDR1 is SGDLS and CDR2 YYNGEE. There are 14 residues in the CDR3. CDR3 sequence (DNA): TGTGCCAGCAGCGTCCGGGACATGAACACTGAAGCTTTCTTT. This codes for CASSVRDMNTEAFF.

The gene calls are TRBV9 and TRBJ2-6; 12 bases fit TRBD1. Germline values: CDR1 SGDLS, CDR2 YYNGEE. The CDR3 runs to 17 residues. With V trimmed by 0 bases and J by 11 bases, 9 bases remained unmatched. CDR3 protein: CASSVAFGTGGKDVLTF. CDR3 nucleotide sequence: TGTGCCAGCAGCGTAGCTTTCGGGACAGGGGGCAAGGACGTCCTGACTTTC.

A few counts support this clone. The chain uses TRBV27 and TRBJ2-3; 8 positions match TRBD1. Trimming cost V 3 bases and J 4 bases; bases outside gene matches: 12. Germline loops: CDR1 MNHEY, CDR2 SMNVEV (reference sequence). The CDR3 has 17 residues. The CDR3 loop is CASSFRKRTGIADTQYF. The DNA for the CDR3 is TGTGCCAGCAGTTTCCGAAAGAGGACAGGGATCGCAGATACGCAGTATTTT.

The rearrangement links TRBV5-4 to TRBJ2-3; D might be TRBD1 (6 bases). V lost 1 base and J 1 base, leaving 10 bases between the germline ends. Germline V gene lookup returns CDR1 SGHNT and CDR2 YYREEE (reference sequence). The CDR3 consists of 15 residues. The CDR3 here is CASSLRSGGTDTQYF. The CDR3 DNA sequence: TGTGCCAGCAGCTTGCGATCAGGGGGCACAGATACGCAGTATTTT.

Only a few counts were recorded for this clone. The gene calls are TRBV4-2 and TRBJ2-7; tentatively, D is TRBD2 (5 bases). Trimming removed 0 bases from V and 4 bases from J, with 10 bases in between. The CDR3 covers 14 residues. CDR1 LGHNA and CDR2 YNFKEQ come from the germline V gene. For the CDR3, the DNA is TGTGCCAGCAGCCAAGATATGAGGGAGTACGAGCAGTACTTC. Translating it yields CASSQDMREYEQYF.

The table lists this clone with many counts. V is TRBV5-6 and J is TRBJ2-2, with D maybe TRBD2 (6 bases). The CDR3 is 17 amino acids. CDR1 is SGHDT, CDR2 YYEEEE, per germline. With 4 bases removed from V and 1 base from J, the gap between germline ends came to 17 bases. The DNA of the CDR3 is TGTGCCAGCAGCCCTCTTGAGGGACTTCAGAACACCGGGGAGCTGTTTTTT. This translates into CASSPLEGLQNTGELFF.